These 30 T cell receptor beta chains originate from one sample sequenced in a study of control samples from healthy donors and cancer patients. Measured with immunoSEQ multiplex PCR; TCRdb has only the in-frame clones, and not every one. The profile shows fewer than 250,000 clones, about 89% of them singletons. The sequencing input was blood. Source of these receptors: a man aged 25-40 years in good health.

The V call is TRBV19, the J call TRBJ2-2; D is ambiguous. Germline values: CDR1 LNHDA, CDR2 SQIVND (reference sequence). This CDR3 region has 12 residues. V was cut by 5 bases and J by 11 bases, with 12 bases left in between. This CDR3 is CASSPTVGELFF. CDR3 DNA: TGTGCCAGTAGTCCCACCGTAGGAGAGCTGTTTTTT. The full variable domain, in which reference TRBV19 and TRBJ2-2 provide the parts outside the CDR3, is DGGITQSPKYLFRKEGQNVTLSCEQNLNHDAMYWYRQDPGQGLRLIYYSQIVNDFQKGDIAEGYSVSREKKESFPLTVTSAQKNPTAFYLCASSPTVGELFFGEGSRLTVL.

The V and J genes are TRBV6-5 and TRBJ1-2, with 7 bases aligning to TRBD1. With 6 bases clipped from V and 6 bases from J, the junction kept 7 bases outside the gene matches. The CDR3 contains 13 residues. Per the germline V gene, CDR1 is MNHEY and CDR2 is SVGAGI. DNA for the CDR3: TGTGCCAGCAGCAACAGGGGAAGGGATGGCTACACCTTC. It is translated as CASSNRGRDGYTF.

This clone has just one count. The CDR3 spells CASSTQGQPQHF. CDR3 bases: TGTGCCAGCAGTACACAGGGTCAGCCCCAGCATTTT. This chain uses TRBV6-5 with TRBJ1-5; TRBD1 might be the D (6 bases). Germline-derived CDR1 and CDR2 are MNHEY and SVGAGI. Trimming took 5 bases from V and 6 from J, leaving 8 bases between them. The CDR3 covers 12 residues.

Only one count was recorded for this clone. The chain is built from TRBV12-5 and TRBJ1-1, with D hard to call. Between the trimmed V and J ends, which lost 7 bases and 4 bases, there was a span of 10 bases. In germline, CDR1 is LGHNT, CDR2 FRNRAP. This CDR3 is built from 12 residues. The CDR3 region is CASDSWSTEAFF. The CDR3 DNA follows: TGTGCTAGTGACTCCTGGAGCACTGAAGCTTTCTTT.

The chain links TRBV6-1 to TRBJ2-7; D not certain. The V end lost 2 bases, the J end lost 6 bases, and 17 bases lay between the germline ends. In germline, CDR1 is MNHNS, CDR2 SASEGT. The CDR3 extends over 15 amino acids. CDR3 residues: CASSEKFVGWGEQYF. For the CDR3, the DNA is TGTGCCAGCAGTGAAAAATTTGTAGGATGGGGCGAGCAGTACTTC.

The chain is built from TRBV6-7 and TRBJ2-7, with D unclear. TRBV6-7 is identified as an open reading frame with a role that is uncertain. Trimming shortened V by 8 bases and J by 4 bases, and 6 bases separated the two germline ends. The CDR3 sequence is 10 residues long. Written as DNA, the CDR3 is TGTGCCAGCTTTATGTACGAGCAGTACTTC. Its protein is CASFMYEQYF.

V gene TRBV29-1 combines with J gene TRBJ2-2; TRBD1 matches at 9 bases. The germline V gene has CDR1 SQVTM and CDR2 ANQGSEA. The CDR3 length is 14 residues. Trimming cost V 6 bases and J 0 bases; bases outside gene matches: 2. The CDR3 nucleotides are TGCAGCGTCGGACAGGGGCCGAACACCGGGGAGCTGTTTTTT. This sequence encodes CSVGQGPNTGELFF.

Comments on this clone: Mismatch with germline at one junction end may stem from a read error. This chain uses TRBV12-3 or TRBV12-4 with TRBJ2-2; D unclear. This CDR3 contains 12 residues. CDR3 coding DNA: TGTGCCAGCAGCTTAGCACCCGGGGAGCTGTTTTTT. This sequence encodes CASSLAPGELFF.

V usage is TRBV3-1 (or the pseudogene TRBV3-2) and J usage is TRBJ1-2; D perhaps matches TRBD1 (5 bases). The CDR3 runs 16 residues. Germline V CDR1 and CDR2: LGHDT, YNNKEL (reference sequence). Trimming removed 0 bases at V and 3 bases at J, with 14 bases between. As DNA, the CDR3 is TGTGCCAGCAGCCAAGATCACCGGGGCAGGGACTATGGCTACACCTTC. Translating it yields CASSQDHRGRDYGYTF.

The V call is TRBV11-2, the J call TRBJ2-3; tentative D call: TRBD2 (5 bases). The CDR3 covers 14 residues. Looked up from germline, CDR1 is SGHAT and CDR2 is FQNNGV. Trimming removed 2 bases at V and 14 bases at J, with 20 bases between. The CDR3 DNA sequence: TGTGCCAGCAGCTTAAACCCCCCTAGCCAAAACCCGTATTTT. Translated, it gives CASSLNPPSQNPYF.

This rearrangement joins TRBV5-4 to TRBJ2-7, with 10 bases fitting TRBD1. CDR3 length: 16 amino acids. Germline-derived CDR1 and CDR2 are SGHNT and YYREEE (reference sequence). V lost 4 bases and J lost 4; bases outside the gene matches: 11. The CDR3 DNA reads TGTGCCAGCAGCACACCACCGGGACAGGGGAGTTACGAGCAGTACTTC. Translated: CASSTPPGQGSYEQYF.

The V and J genes are TRBV7-9 and TRBJ1-1, with 8 bases that match TRBD1. CDR1 is SEHNR, CDR2 FQNEAQ, per germline (reference sequence). V gave up 2 bases and J gave up 4 bases; unmatched junction bases: 6. This CDR3 is built from 15 residues. The DNA of the CDR3 is TGTGCCAGCAGCTTATCGAGGACAGGGTCCACTGAAGCTTTCTTT. This gives the protein CASSLSRTGSTEAFF.

V is TRBV9 and J is TRBJ2-1, with 13 bases lining up with TRBD2. The CDR3 extends over 15 amino acids. The V gene end was trimmed by 3 bases and the J gene end by 7 bases; junction bases not matched to a gene: 4. The germline V gene has CDR1 SGDLS and CDR2 YYNGEE. CDR3 protein: CASSEGTSGANEQFF. In nucleotides, the CDR3 is TGTGCCAGCAGCGAGGGGACTAGCGGGGCGAATGAGCAGTTCTTC.

This clone was detected only once. This chain uses TRBV29-1 with TRBJ2-2; no definite D call. The CDR3 is 12 amino acids. Germline V CDR1 and CDR2: SQVTM, ANQGSEA. The V and J ends lost 4 bases and 5 bases respectively, with 8 bases between them. The CDR3 reads CSVALVTGELFF. In DNA form, the CDR3 reads TGCAGCGTTGCTCTGGTGACCGGGGAGCTGTTTTTT.

The rearrangement links TRBV6-5 to TRBJ2-7; D is unresolved. Trimming removed 0 bases from V and 5 bases from J, with 2 bases in between. CDR3 length equals 11 residues. Germline CDR1 reads MNHEY; CDR2 reads SVGAGI. CDR3 nucleotide sequence: TGTGCCAGCAGTTACTCGAACGAGCAGTACTTC. This translates into CASSYSNEQYF.

The chain has TRBV11-1 and TRBJ1-1; tentatively, D is TRBD1 (5 bases). CDR1 is SGHAT, CDR2 FQDESV, per germline (reference sequence). The CDR3 loop spans 12 amino acids. V gave up 5 bases and J gave up 2 bases, with 6 bases separating them. CDR3 DNA: TGTGCCAGCAGCCAGGGAAACACTGAAGCTTTCTTT. Its protein product is CASSQGNTEAFF.

This chain uses TRBV18 with TRBJ2-1; a weak D match, TRBD1 (6 bases). The CDR3 is made up of 17 amino acids. V lost 1 base and J 0 bases, leaving 13 bases between the germline ends. The germline gives CDR1 KGHSH, CDR2 LQKENI. The DNA of the CDR3 is TGTGCCAGCTCACCACTAGGACAGCTTACCTCCTACAATGAGCAGTTCTTC. This codes for CASSPLGQLTSYNEQFF.

The rearrangement uses TRBV29-1 and TRBJ2-3; 7 bases match TRBD1. The CDR3 spans 14 residues. The trim removed 6 bases at V and 3 bases at J, leaving 9 bases unmatched. Looked up from germline, CDR1 is SQVTM and CDR2 is ANQGSEA. The CDR3, as DNA: TGCAGCGTCGGTACAGGGGTGAGGACAGATACGCAGTATTTT. Its protein product is CSVGTGVRTDTQYF.

The chain joins TRBV11-2 to TRBJ2-6; 8 bases match TRBD2. Trimming at V came to 3 bases and at J to 0 bases, leaving 4 bases not matched to a gene. The CDR3 loop spans 17 amino acids. CDR1 and CDR2 from the germline V gene are SGHAT and FQNNGV. The CDR3, as DNA: TGTGCCAGCAGCTTCCAGCGGGGGAGCTCTGGGGCCAACGTCCTGACTTTC. Its translation is CASSFQRGSSGANVLTF.

The genes are TRBV5-1 and TRBJ1-4; TRBD1 agrees at 7 bases. Germline trimming cut 4 bases from V and 5 bases from J; bases unmatched to any gene: 8. The CDR3 has 15 amino acids. Germline V gene lookup returns CDR1 SGHRS and CDR2 YFSETQ. CDR3 DNA sequence: TGCGCCAGCAGCACAACCGGGACAGCGAATGAAAAACTGTTTTTT. It codes for CASSTTGTANEKLFF. The entire variable domain, with the rest obtained from reference TRBV5-1 and TRBJ1-4, is as follows: KAGVTQTPRYLIKTRGQQVTLSCSPISGHRSVSWYQQTPGQGLQFLFEYFSETQRNKGNFPGRFSGRQFSNSRSEMNVSTLELGDSALYLCASSTTGTANEKLFFGSGTQLSVL.

The chain combines TRBV6-5 with TRBJ1-1, with 7 positions matching TRBD1. CDR1 and CDR2 (germline): MNHEY, SVGAGI. V lost 6 bases to trimming and J lost 8 bases; unmatched junction nucleotides: 9. This CDR3 contains 13 residues. The CDR3 loop reads CASRITGAGEAFF. The CDR3 DNA sequence: TGTGCCAGCAGGATAACAGGGGCGGGAGAAGCTTTCTTT.

The J gene is TRBJ2-1, the V gene TRBV27, with D possibly matching TRBD1 (5 bases). V was shortened by 1 base and J by 0 bases, with 7 bases between the two germline ends. This CDR3 is built from 15 residues. Germline values: CDR1 MNHEY, CDR2 SMNVEV (reference sequence). For the CDR3, the DNA is TGTGCCAGCAGTTTATTAGGGGTCTCCTACAATGAGCAGTTCTTC. Translating it yields CASSLLGVSYNEQFF.

The V and J genes are TRBV5-1 and TRBJ2-1; the D gene could be TRBD1 or TRBD2 (5 bases each). From germline, CDR1 is SGHRS and CDR2 YFSETQ. The CDR3 runs 14 residues. The germline V and J ends were trimmed by 1 base and 7 bases, with 12 bases remaining between them. Written as DNA, the CDR3 is TGCGCCAGCAGCTTGTGGGGGTCGGCGAATGAGCAGTTCTTC. Amino acid sequence: CASSLWGSANEQFF.

The CDR3 sequence: CSVALPGQPYEQYF. The CDR3 region has the DNA TGCAGCGTTGCTCTCCCGGGACAGCCCTACGAGCAGTACTTC. The chain couples TRBV29-1 to TRBJ2-7, with 7 bases fitting TRBD1. Losses at the gene ends were 4 bases for V and 2 bases for J; bases not matched to a gene: 8. This CDR3 comprises 14 residues. CDR1 is SQVTM, CDR2 ANQGSEA, per germline.

A single count supports this clone. The chain employs TRBV25-1 and TRBJ2-7; D not resolved. Trimming removed 3 bases from V and 2 bases from J, with 8 bases in between. Germline lookup yields CDR1 MGHDK and CDR2 SYGVNS. This CDR3 region has 13 residues. The CDR3 loop reads CASSELGPYEQYF. In DNA, the CDR3 is TGTGCCAGCAGTGAGCTGGGCCCCTACGAGCAGTACTTC.

The V call is TRBV30, the J call TRBJ1-6, with D unresolved. The CDR3 has 14 amino acids. Germline CDR1 GTSNPN, CDR2 SVGIG (reference sequence). Trimming took off 3 bases at V and 9 bases at J, with 15 bases between the two ends. CDR3 nucleotides: TGTGCCTGGAGAAAGGAGAGTGCTATTTCACCCCTCCACTTT. As protein: CAWRKESAISPLHF.

V usage is TRBV24-1 and J usage is TRBJ1-2; unclear D gene. Germline V gives CDR1 KGHDR, CDR2 SFDVKD. This CDR3 spans 14 amino acids. Deletions cut 4 bases from V and 4 bases from J, with 12 bases between. CDR3 nucleotides: TGTGCCACCAGTGACCCGGGAAGGACCTATGGCTACACCTTC. The encoded protein is CATSDPGRTYGYTF.

The V and J genes are TRBV2 and TRBJ2-1; 9 bases are shared with TRBD2. The CDR3 is made up of 14 amino acids. Trimming cost V 9 bases and J 7 bases; bases outside gene matches: 10. CDR1 and CDR2 (germline): SNHLY, FYNNEI. The CDR3: CARGGGGGLNEQFF. The DNA of the CDR3 is TGTGCCAGGGGAGGCGGGGGGGGATTAAATGAGCAGTTCTTC.

The chain combines TRBV12-5 with TRBJ2-3; D is uncertain. This CDR3 comprises 11 residues. V lost 6 bases and J 5 bases, leaving 6 bases between the germline ends. The germline V gene has CDR1 LGHNT and CDR2 FRNRAP. Here the CDR3 reads CASGLGDTQYF. The CDR3 DNA is TGTGCTAGTGGCCTGGGAGATACGCAGTATTTT.

The chain carries TRBV27 and TRBJ1-2; D remains ambiguous. The CDR3 spans 15 residues. Germline lookup yields CDR1 MNHEY and CDR2 SMNVEV (reference sequence). Trimming left V 6 bases short and J 4 bases short, with 18 bases between. DNA of the CDR3: TGTGCCAGCAGCAATAGGCTGGGGTTAGGCTATGGCTACACCTTC. It yields the protein CASSNRLGLGYGYTF.